These 5 T cell receptor beta chains originate from one sample sequenced in a study of CD8+ T cells in alopecia areata. RNA was isolated and reverse transcribed to cDNA, the sequencing template. Profiling relied on immunoSEQ multiplex PCR, and the TCRdb table lists in-frame clones only, not all of them. The sample lists some 99,000 clones; nearly 45% were seen once. The sample was CD4+ T cells sorted from blood. These receptors were collected from a human donor with alopecia areata.

With respect to this clone: Other DNA variants within this sample encode the same CDR3. The genes are TRBV29-1 and TRBJ1-2; 10 bases fit TRBD1. CDR1 is SQVTM and CDR2 is ANQGSEA in the germline V gene. The J segment lost 3 bases and the V segment lost 4 bases, leaving 2 bases of the junction unmatched. The CDR3 consists of 13 residues. The CDR3 nucleotides are TGCAGCGTTGGACAGGGGGCGGACTATGGCTACACCTTC. It translates to CSVGQGADYGYTF.

The chain combines TRBV11-2 with TRBJ2-3; D may be TRBD1 or TRBD2 (6 bases each). The CDR3 spans 14 residues. Per the germline V gene, CDR1 is SGHAT and CDR2 is FQNNGV. Trimming removed 1 base at V and 2 bases at J, with 7 bases between. Written as DNA, the CDR3 is TGTGCCAGCAGCTTAGGGGGGGCCACAGATACGCAGTATTTT. As protein: CASSLGGATDTQYF. The full variable domain, its missing parts supplied by reference TRBV11-2 and TRBJ2-3, is EAGVAQSPRYKIIEKRQSVAFWCNPISGHATLYWYQQILGQGPKLLIQFQNNGVVDDSQLPKDRFSAERLKGVDSTLKIQPAKLEDSAVYLCASSLGGATDTQYFGPGTRLTVL.

Only a few counts were recorded for this clone. This sequence joins TRBV5-1 and TRBJ2-5, with D tentatively TRBD2 (6 bases). Trimming took 5 bases from V and 5 from J, leaving 13 bases between them. There are 13 residues in the CDR3. Germline V gives CDR1 SGHRS, CDR2 YFSETQ. The CDR3 protein is CASRRTEGETQYF. The CDR3 DNA follows: TGCGCCAGCAGACGGACGGAGGGGGAGACCCAGTACTTC.

CDR3 nucleotides: TGTGCCAGCACCCTTCGATTCCCGATTGACACTGAAGCTTTCTTT. It translates to CASTLRFPIDTEAFF. The V gene is TRBV7-9, the J gene TRBJ1-1; D gene unclear. Germline V gene data show CDR1 as SEHNR and CDR2 as FQNEAQ (reference sequence). CDR3 size: 15 residues. V dropped 7 bases and J dropped 3 bases, with 18 bases sitting between them.

This clone was counted only a few times. The CDR3 sequence: CASSLATDSYEQYF. In DNA, the CDR3 is TGCGCCAGCAGTCTTGCCACGGACTCCTACGAGCAGTACTTC. This chain joins TRBV23-1 and TRBJ2-7; D remains unclear. TRBV23-1 is an open reading frame whose function is uncertain. The length of the CDR3 is 14 residues. V gave up 4 bases and J gave up 0 bases, with 10 bases separating them.